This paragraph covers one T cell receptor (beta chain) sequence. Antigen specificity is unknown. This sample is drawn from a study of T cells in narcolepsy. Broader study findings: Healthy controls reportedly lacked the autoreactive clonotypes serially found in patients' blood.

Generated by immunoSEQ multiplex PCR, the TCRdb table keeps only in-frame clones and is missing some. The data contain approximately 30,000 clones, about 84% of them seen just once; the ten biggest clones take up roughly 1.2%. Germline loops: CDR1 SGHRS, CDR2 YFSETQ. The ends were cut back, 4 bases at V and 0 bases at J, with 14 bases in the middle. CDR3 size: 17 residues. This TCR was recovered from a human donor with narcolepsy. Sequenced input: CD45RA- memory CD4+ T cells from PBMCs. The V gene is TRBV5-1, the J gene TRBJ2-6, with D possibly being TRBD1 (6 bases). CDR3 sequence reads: CASSPRQALSGANVLTF. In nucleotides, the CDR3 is TGCGCCAGCAGCCCCCGACAGGCTCTCTCTGGGGCCAACGTCCTGACTTTC.